Presented here are 9 T cell receptor beta chains from one specimen sequenced in a study of blood T cell repertoires in COVID-19. Some clones are missing from TCRdb's copy, which holds only in-frame ones; the method was immunoSEQ multiplex PCR. Of some 230,000 clones listed, 65% to 85% are singletons. Sequencing input: peripheral blood. The receptors were gathered from a woman aged 25-40 years who had recovered from COVID-19.

This clone was seen a handful of times. Other DNA variants within this sample encode the same CDR3. The chain couples TRBV4-1 to TRBJ1-5; maybe TRBD1 (6 bases). The CDR3 totals 17 residues. Germline CDR1 and CDR2: MGHRA and YSYEKL. With 0 bases removed from V and 4 bases from J, the gap between germline ends came to 16 bases. The CDR3: CASSQDKWQGTNQPQHF. The CDR3 nucleotides read TGCGCCAGCAGCCAAGATAAGTGGCAGGGGACAAATCAGCCCCAGCATTTT.

The chain is built from TRBV19 and TRBJ1-6; TRBD1 is a possible D gene (5 bases). V lost 9 bases, J lost 0 bases, and 12 bases lay in between. From germline, CDR1 is LNHDA and CDR2 SQIVND (reference sequence). CDR3 length: 15 amino acids. This CDR3 is CASLQESSYNSPLHF. CDR3 bases: TGTGCCAGCTTACAGGAGAGCTCCTATAATTCACCCCTCCACTTT.

This chain links TRBV9 with TRBJ2-3; TRBD2 matches at 10 bases. V gave up 1 base and J gave up 6 bases; unmatched junction bases: 11. Germline values: CDR1 SGDLS, CDR2 YYNGEE. The CDR3 totals 17 residues. In nucleotides, the CDR3 is TGTGCCAGCAGCGTATCGAGCGGGAGGGCGATAGGGGATACGCAGTATTTT. The encoded protein is CASSVSSGRAIGDTQYF. Variable domain in full (rest from reference TRBV9 and TRBJ2-3): DSGVTQTPKHLITATGQRVTLRCSPRSGDLSVYWYQQSLDQGLQFLIQYYNGEERAKGNILERFSAQQFPDLHSELNLSSLELGDSALYFCASSVSSGRAIGDTQYFGPGTRLTVL.

J is TRBJ2-3 and V is TRBV5-4; no reliable D call. The CDR3 extends over 11 amino acids. Trimming stripped 4 bases from V and 3 bases from J, with 3 bases between. Germline V gene data show CDR1 as SGHNT and CDR2 as YYREEE (reference sequence). CDR3 loop: CASSLTDTQYF. The CDR3 DNA reads TGTGCCAGCAGCCTGACAGATACGCAGTATTTT.

This chain joins TRBV11-2 and TRBJ1-1; maybe TRBD1 (5 bases). This CDR3 contains 13 residues. Trimming took off 3 bases at V and 5 bases at J, with 10 bases between the two ends. Germline values: CDR1 SGHAT, CDR2 FQNNGV. The CDR3 nucleotides read TGTGCCAGCAGCTTGGCAGGGATTACTGAAGCTTTCTTT. Amino acid sequence: CASSLAGITEAFF.

The chain combines TRBV5-4 with TRBJ1-6, with D perhaps TRBD1 (5 bases). The CDR3 has 16 amino acids. Germline lookup yields CDR1 SGHNT and CDR2 YYREEE (reference sequence). Trimming cost V 0 bases and J 9 bases, with 16 bases left between them. As DNA, the CDR3 is TGTGCCAGCAGCTTGGACGGCAGGGCGTCGGGTTCACCCCTCCACTTT. Translation: CASSLDGRASGSPLHF.

This clone was counted a few times. This chain joins TRBV6-5 and TRBJ2-7; tentatively, D is TRBD1 (7 bases). V shed 3 bases and J shed 7 bases, with 16 bases lying between them. Germline V gene data show CDR1 as MNHEY and CDR2 as SVGAGI. This CDR3 has 14 residues. CDR3: CASSYRRGQGEQYF. The CDR3 nucleotides read TGTGCCAGCAGTTATCGGAGGGGGCAAGGGGAGCAGTACTTC.

The chain combines TRBV11-2 with TRBJ2-3; a weak D match, TRBD2 (6 bases). V was pared by 4 bases and J by 2 bases, with 13 bases between. This CDR3 has 15 residues. Per germline, CDR1 SGHAT and CDR2 FQNNGV. The CDR3 here is CASSYAGRNTDTQYF. CDR3 sequence (DNA): TGTGCCAGCAGCTATGCGGGGCGGAACACAGATACGCAGTATTTT.

This sequence joins TRBV19 and TRBJ2-1; 12 bases match TRBD2. Unmatched junction bases numbered 13, after V lost 4 bases and J lost 0 bases. The V gene's germline CDR1 is LNHDA and CDR2 SQIVND (reference sequence). This CDR3 spans 20 amino acids. The CDR3: CASSSPPGLAGISSYNEQFF. The CDR3 DNA follows: TGTGCCAGTAGTAGCCCACCGGGACTAGCGGGTATAAGCTCCTACAATGAGCAGTTCTTC.